The rows below give T cell receptor beta chains drawn from one sample of a study of T-cell memory formation after mild COVID-19. Via MiXCR, TCRdb re-called the 5' RACE reads, giving one row per CDR3 protein. The sample includes approximately 190,000 distinct CDR3 sequences, around 17% of them seen just once. The specimen was PBMCs or a T cell subset sorted from them (not recorded which). The receptors come from an adult woman who had mild COVID-19 (a few samples of this study predate the infection). Cell type and time point are not known. Each CDR3 is given with its conserved first and last residue. The D gene is left open where the match is weak. Where a row states a size, it is once, few, many or the class of an expanded clone; other rows omit it.

d_gene	abundance	v_gene	j_gene	CDR3nt	CDR3aa
NA	NA	TRBV2	TRBJ2-1	TGTGCCAGCAGCGGCCGTGGAGGTCCCGGCAGTTTCTACAATGAGCAGTTCTTC	CASSGRGGPGSFYNEQFF
NA	few	TRBV15	TRBJ2-3	TGTGCCTGTGGGGGGCGAGGGTTTAGTGATACGCAGTATTTT	CACGGRGFSDTQYF
TRBD2	NA	TRBV2	TRBJ2-1	TGTGCCAGCAGGAAGGCCCGCGCTAGCGGGCAGGACAATGAGCAGTTCTTC	CASRKARASGQDNEQFF
NA	NA	TRBV12-3/TRBV12-4	TRBJ2-5	TGTGCCAGCAGCCTCAGGGCCAGGGGGACCCAGTACTTC	CASSLRARGTQYF
NA	few	TRBV5-1	TRBJ2-3	TGCGCCAGCAGCCCAACTCTCGGGGCAGATACGCAGTATTTT	CASSPTLGADTQYF
NA	few	TRBV9	TRBJ2-7	TGTGCCAGCAGCGCGGAGGGCGGGACACCCGCCCGGGTGCAGTACTTC	CASSAEGGTPARVQYF
NA	NA	TRBV5-1	TRBJ2-5	TGCGCCAGCAGCCCGTCCTCCCAAGAGACCCAGTACTTC	CASSPSSQETQYF
NA	NA	TRBV9	TRBJ1-4	TGTGCCAGCAGCGTCTCGCACAGTGGTTCGGTTAATGAAAAACTGTTTTTT	CASSVSHSGSVNEKLFF
NA	few	TRBV5-1	TRBJ2-4	TGCGCCAGCAGCTTGGCCGGCGGGTACAAAAACATTCAGTACTTC	CASSLAGGYKNIQYF
TRBD2	few	TRBV28	TRBJ2-4	TGTGCCAGCAGTTTAGGCGGGAGTCCGGCCAAAAACATTCAGTACTTC	CASSLGGSPAKNIQYF
TRBD1	many	TRBV20-1	TRBJ2-3	TGCAGTGCTTCCGGGACAGGAAGCACAGATACGCAGTATTTT	CSASGTGSTDTQYF
NA	few	TRBV20-1	TRBJ1-2	TGCAGTGCTGGTAGACCAGGGTGGAACTATGGCTACACCTTC	CSAGRPGWNYGYTF
NA	NA	TRBV12-3/TRBV12-4	TRBJ1-5	TGTGCCAGCAGTCCAATCAAAGGCCTCAATCAGCCCCAGCATTTT	CASSPIKGLNQPQHF
TRBD2	NA	TRBV4-2	TRBJ2-1	TGTGCCAGCAGCCAAGTGGGGACTAGCGGATACAATGAGCAGTTCTTC	CASSQVGTSGYNEQFF
TRBD2	NA	TRBV24-1	TRBJ2-1	TGTGCCACCAGTGACACGAGCGGGAGGGGAGGGGACAATGAGCAGTTCTTC	CATSDTSGRGGDNEQFF